Described below is a single TCR beta chain sequence and its context. The table came from immunoSEQ multiplex PCR; TCRdb's copy has only in-frame clones and leaves some out. The sample yields about 120,000 clones, about 80% seen once. V was shortened by 1 base and J by 4 bases, with 10 bases between the two germline ends. The CDR3 sequence is 14 residues long. Germline V CDR1 and CDR2: SGHRS, YFSETQ. The data were taken from a study of blood T cell repertoires in COVID-19. The rearrangement joins TRBV5-1 to TRBJ2-3; the D gene is possibly TRBD1 (6 bases). The specimen sequenced was peripheral blood. This sequence originates from a woman aged 80 or over with acute or convalescent COVID-19. CDR3 bases: TGCGCCAGCAGCTTGAGGGCAGGGGCAGATACGCAGTATTTT. Translating gives CASSLRAGADTQYF.